The clone carrying this T cell receptor (beta chain) was seen only a few times. Germline V CDR1 and CDR2: SGHRS, YFSETQ. The germline V and J ends were trimmed by 0 bases and 2 bases, with 6 bases remaining between them. This CDR3 region has 14 residues. The sample belongs to a study of read filtering for tumor transcriptome and immune sequencing. Molecular barcoded adaptors covering alpha/delta and beta/gamma chains were used on 400 ng RNA. TCRdb reprocessed the reads via MiXCR and lists one record per CDR3 protein. The sample has 120,000 or so distinct CDR3 sequences, over 10% seen once. The V call is TRBV5-1, the J call TRBJ1-3, with D hard to call. The receptor's source is a donor older than 35 with multiple myeloma. Sequenced sample: a population of CD138-negative cells sorted from bone marrow. The CDR3 bases are TGCGCCAGCAGCTTGGCAGAGCCTGGAAACACCATATATTTT. Translated, it gives CASSLAEPGNTIYF.